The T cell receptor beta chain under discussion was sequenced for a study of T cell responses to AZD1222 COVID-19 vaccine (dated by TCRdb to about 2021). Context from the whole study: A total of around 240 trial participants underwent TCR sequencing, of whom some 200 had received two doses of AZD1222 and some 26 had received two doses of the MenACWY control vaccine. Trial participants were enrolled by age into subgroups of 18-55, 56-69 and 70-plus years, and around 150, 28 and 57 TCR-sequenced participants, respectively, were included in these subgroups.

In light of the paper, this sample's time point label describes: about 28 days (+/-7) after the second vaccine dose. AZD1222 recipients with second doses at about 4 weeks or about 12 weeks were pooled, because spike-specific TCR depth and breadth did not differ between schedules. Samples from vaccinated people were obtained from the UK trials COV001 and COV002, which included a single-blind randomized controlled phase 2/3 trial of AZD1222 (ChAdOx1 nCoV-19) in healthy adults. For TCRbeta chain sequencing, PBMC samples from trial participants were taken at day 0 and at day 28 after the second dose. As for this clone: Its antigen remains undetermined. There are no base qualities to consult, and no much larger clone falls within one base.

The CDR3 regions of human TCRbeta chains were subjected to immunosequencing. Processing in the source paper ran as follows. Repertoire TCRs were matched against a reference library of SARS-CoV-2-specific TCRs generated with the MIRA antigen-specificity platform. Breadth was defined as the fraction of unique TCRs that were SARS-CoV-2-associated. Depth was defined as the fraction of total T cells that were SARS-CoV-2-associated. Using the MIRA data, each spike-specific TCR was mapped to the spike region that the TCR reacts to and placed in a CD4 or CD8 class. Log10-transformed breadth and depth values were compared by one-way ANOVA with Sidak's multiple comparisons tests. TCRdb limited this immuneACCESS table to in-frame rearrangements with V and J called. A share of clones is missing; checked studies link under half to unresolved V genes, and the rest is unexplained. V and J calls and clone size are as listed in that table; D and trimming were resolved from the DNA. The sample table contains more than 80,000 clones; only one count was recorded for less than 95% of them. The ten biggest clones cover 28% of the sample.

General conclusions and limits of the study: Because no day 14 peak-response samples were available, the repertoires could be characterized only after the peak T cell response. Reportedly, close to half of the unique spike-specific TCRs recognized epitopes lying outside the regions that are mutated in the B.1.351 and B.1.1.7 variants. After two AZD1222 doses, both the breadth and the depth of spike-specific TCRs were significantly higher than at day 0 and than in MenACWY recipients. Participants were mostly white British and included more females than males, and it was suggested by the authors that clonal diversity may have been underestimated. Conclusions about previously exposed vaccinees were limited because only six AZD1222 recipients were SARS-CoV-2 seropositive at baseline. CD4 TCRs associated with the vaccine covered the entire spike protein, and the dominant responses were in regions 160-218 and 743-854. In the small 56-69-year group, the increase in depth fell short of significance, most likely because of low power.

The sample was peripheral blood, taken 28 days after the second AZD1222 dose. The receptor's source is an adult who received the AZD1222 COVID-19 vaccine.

The CDR3 sequence is CASSMYGSSGIVGELFF. At the DNA level, the sequence is TGTGCCAGTAGTATGTATGGGTCAAGCGGAATTGTCGGGGAGCTGTTTTTT. The receptor chain draws on TRBV19 and TRBJ2-2, with a weak D call of TRBD2 (5 bases match). CDR1 and CDR2 were assigned from the germline V gene (reference sequence) as LNHDA and SQIVND. Cut back by 3 bases and 7 bases, the V and J ends lie 21 bases apart. The CDR3 covers 17 residues, taking in both the cysteine and the phenylalanine. CDR3 DNA only is kept here, 51 bases in frame from base 1. Reference TRBV19 and TRBJ2-2 genes cover what lies past the CDR3, so the full variable domain is DGGITQSPKYLFRKEGQNVTLSCEQNLNHDAMYWYRQDPGQGLRLIYYSQIVNDFQKGDIAEGYSVSREKKESFPLTVTSAQKNPTAFYLCASSMYGSSGIVGELFFGEGSRLTVL.